The present TCR beta chain was sequenced within a study of cytomegalovirus exposure and HLA in healthy donors. Whole-study findings and limits: A likely sequencing artifact accounted for one observed cluster of highly shared sequence variants.

This clone was picked up one time. Antigen unknown. In germline, CDR1 is MNHNY, CDR2 SVGAGI (reference sequence). This CDR3 has 13 residues. Trimming took off 3 bases at V and 6 bases at J, with 9 bases between the two ends. Amplification used 60 Vbeta primers and 13 Jbeta primers. Libraries were prepared by immunoSEQ multiplex PCR; TCRdb keeps only in-frame clonotypes and omits some of them. Of 150,000 or so clones in the sample, 70% to 85% were seen once. The chain uses TRBV6-6 and TRBJ1-5; no reliable D call. Sequencing used PBMCs. This TCR was sampled from a woman between 35 and 50 years old in good health and CMV-seronegative. CDR3 coding DNA: TGTGCCAGCAGTTATCTTGTCAGTCAGCCCCAGCATTTT. This codes for CASSYLVSQPQHF.